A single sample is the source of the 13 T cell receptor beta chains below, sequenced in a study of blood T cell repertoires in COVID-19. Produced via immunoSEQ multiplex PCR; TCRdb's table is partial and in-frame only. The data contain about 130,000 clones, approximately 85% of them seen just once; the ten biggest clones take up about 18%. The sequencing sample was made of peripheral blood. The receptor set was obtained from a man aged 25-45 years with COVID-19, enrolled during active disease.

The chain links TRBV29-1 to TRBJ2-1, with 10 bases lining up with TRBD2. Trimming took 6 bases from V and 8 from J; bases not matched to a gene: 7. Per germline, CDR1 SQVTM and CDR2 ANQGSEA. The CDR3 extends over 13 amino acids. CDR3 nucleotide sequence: TGCAGCGTAACCGGGACTAGCGTAGATGAGCAGTTCTTC. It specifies CSVTGTSVDEQFF.

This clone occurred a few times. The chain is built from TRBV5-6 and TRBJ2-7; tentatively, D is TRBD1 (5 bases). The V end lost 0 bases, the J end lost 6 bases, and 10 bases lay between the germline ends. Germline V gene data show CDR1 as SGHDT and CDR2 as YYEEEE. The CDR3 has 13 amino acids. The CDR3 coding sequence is TGTGCCAGCAGCTTGGGGGGCCCTGGCGAGCAGTACTTC. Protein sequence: CASSLGGPGEQYF.

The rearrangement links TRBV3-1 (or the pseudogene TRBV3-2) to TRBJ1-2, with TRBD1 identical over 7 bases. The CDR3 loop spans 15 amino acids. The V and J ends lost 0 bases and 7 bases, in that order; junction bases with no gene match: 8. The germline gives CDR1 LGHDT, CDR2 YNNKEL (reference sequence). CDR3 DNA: TGTGCCAGCAGCCAAGACAAGGGGGCGGTTTCTGGCTACACCTTC. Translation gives CASSQDKGAVSGYTF.

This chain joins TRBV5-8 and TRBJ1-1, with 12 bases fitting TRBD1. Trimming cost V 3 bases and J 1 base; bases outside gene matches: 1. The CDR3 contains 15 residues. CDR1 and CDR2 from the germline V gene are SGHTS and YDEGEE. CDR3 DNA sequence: TGTGCCAGCAGCTGGGACAGGGGGCCGAACACTGAAGCTTTCTTT. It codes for CASSWDRGPNTEAFF. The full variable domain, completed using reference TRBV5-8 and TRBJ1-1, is EAGVTQSPTHLIKTRGQQATLRCSPISGHTSVYWYQQALGLGLQFLLWYDEGEERNRGNFPPRFSGRQFPNYSSELNVNALELEDSALYLCASSWDRGPNTEAFFGQGTRLTVV.

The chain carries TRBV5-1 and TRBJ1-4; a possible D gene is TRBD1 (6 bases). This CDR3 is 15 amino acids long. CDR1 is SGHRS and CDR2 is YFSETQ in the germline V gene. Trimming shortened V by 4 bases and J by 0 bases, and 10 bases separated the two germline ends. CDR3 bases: TGCGCCAGCAGCAGTGGACAGACAACTAATGAAAAACTGTTTTTT. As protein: CASSSGQTTNEKLFF.

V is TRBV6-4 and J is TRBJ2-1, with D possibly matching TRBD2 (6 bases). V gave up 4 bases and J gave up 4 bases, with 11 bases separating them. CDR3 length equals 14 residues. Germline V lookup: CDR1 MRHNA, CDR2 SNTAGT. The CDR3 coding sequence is TGTGCCAGCAGTGCTCAGGGACTGTACAATGAGCAGTTCTTC. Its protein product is CASSAQGLYNEQFF.

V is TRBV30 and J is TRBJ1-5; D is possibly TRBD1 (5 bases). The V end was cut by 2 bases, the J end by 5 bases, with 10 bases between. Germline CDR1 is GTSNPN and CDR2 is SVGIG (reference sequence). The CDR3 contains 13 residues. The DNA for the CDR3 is TGTGCCTGGAGTCCAGCGGGGGATCAGCCCCAGCATTTT. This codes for CAWSPAGDQPQHF. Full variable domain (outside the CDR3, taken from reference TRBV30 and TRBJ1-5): SQTIHQWPATLVQPVGSPLSLECTVEGTSNPNLYWYRQAAGRGLQLLFYSVGIGQISSEVPQNLSASRPQDRQFILSSKKLLLSDSGFYLCAWSPAGDQPQHFGDGTRLSIL.

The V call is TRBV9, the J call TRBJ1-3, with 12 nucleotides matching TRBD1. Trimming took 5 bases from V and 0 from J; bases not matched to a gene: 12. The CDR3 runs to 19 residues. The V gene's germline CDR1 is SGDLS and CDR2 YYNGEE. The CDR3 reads CASRPSGTGGPPSGNTIYF. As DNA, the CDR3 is TGTGCCAGCAGGCCTTCCGGGACAGGGGGCCCACCCTCTGGAAACACCATATATTTT.

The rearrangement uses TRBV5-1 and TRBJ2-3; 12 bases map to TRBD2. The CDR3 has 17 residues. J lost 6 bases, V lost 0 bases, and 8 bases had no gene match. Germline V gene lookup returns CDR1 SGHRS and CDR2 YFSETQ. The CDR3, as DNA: TGCGCCAGCAGCTTGGCGACTAGCGGGGGAGCTCACGATACGCAGTATTTT. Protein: CASSLATSGGAHDTQYF.

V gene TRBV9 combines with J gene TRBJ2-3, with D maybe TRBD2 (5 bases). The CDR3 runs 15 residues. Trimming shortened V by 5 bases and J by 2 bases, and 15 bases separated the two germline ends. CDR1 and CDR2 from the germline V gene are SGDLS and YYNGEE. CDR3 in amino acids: CASSTVGVNTDTQYF. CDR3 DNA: TGTGCCAGCAGTACTGTCGGGGTAAACACAGATACGCAGTATTTT.

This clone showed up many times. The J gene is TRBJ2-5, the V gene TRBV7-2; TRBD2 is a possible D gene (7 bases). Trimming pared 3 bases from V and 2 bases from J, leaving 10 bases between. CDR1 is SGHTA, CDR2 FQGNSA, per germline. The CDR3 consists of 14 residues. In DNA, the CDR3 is TGTGCCAGCAGCTTGGAGGGGGGGCAAGAGACCCAGTACTTC. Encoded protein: CASSLEGGQETQYF.

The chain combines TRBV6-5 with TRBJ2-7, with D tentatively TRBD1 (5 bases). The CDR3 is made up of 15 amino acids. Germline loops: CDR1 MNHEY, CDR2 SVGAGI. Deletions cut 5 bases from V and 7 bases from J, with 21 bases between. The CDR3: CASSIGDSLTAEQYF. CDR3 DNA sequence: TGTGCCAGCAGTATAGGAGACAGTCTTACGGCTGAGCAGTACTTC.

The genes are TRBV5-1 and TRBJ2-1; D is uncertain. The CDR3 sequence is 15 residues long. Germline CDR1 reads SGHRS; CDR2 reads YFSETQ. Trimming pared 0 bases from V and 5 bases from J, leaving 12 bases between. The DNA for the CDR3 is TGCGCCAGCAGCTTGGATGGGTTTCAGGACAATGAGCAGTTCTTC. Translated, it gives CASSLDGFQDNEQFF.